The 23 T cell receptor beta chains below were found in one sample sequenced in a study of blood T cell repertoires in COVID-19. The assay was immunoSEQ multiplex PCR, and TCRdb's table has in-frame clones only and misses some. The data show 60,000 or so clones, with roughly 84% seen just once and roughly 10% held by the top ten. Sequenced input: peripheral blood. The receptor set was obtained from a man younger than 40 with COVID-19, enrolled during active disease.

This chain links TRBV30 with TRBJ2-7; 7 nucleotides align to TRBD2. J was trimmed by 5 bases and V by 5 bases; bases with no gene match: 12. This CDR3 has 14 amino acids. Germline-derived CDR1 and CDR2 are GTSNPN and SVGIG (reference sequence). CDR3 residues: CAWGSGRARNEQYF. As DNA, the CDR3 is TGTGCCTGGGGAAGTGGGAGGGCCAGAAACGAGCAGTACTTC.

This chain uses TRBV6-5 with TRBJ2-7; 9 positions agree with TRBD2. Germline trimming cut 2 bases from V and 2 bases from J; bases unmatched to any gene: 4. Germline CDR1 and CDR2: MNHEY and SVGAGI. The CDR3 is made up of 15 amino acids. CDR3 nucleotides: TGTGCCAGCAGTTACAGGCGGGAGGGCCCCTACGAGCAGTACTTC. This sequence encodes CASSYRREGPYEQYF.

This chain links TRBV30 with TRBJ1-1; D not certain. The CDR3 runs to 12 residues. Trimming took 1 base from V and 8 from J, leaving 11 bases between them. CDR1 and CDR2 from the germline V gene are GTSNPN and SVGIG (reference sequence). The CDR3 sequence is CAWSGTRGEAFF. CDR3 in DNA: TGTGCCTGGAGTGGGACCCGGGGAGAAGCTTTCTTT. The full variable domain, completed using reference TRBV30 and TRBJ1-1, is SQTIHQWPATLVQPVGSPLSLECTVEGTSNPNLYWYRQAAGRGLQLLFYSVGIGQISSEVPQNLSASRPQDRQFILSSKKLLLSDSGFYLCAWSGTRGEAFFGQGTRLTVV.

The chain combines TRBV5-4 with TRBJ1-6; D uncertain. Germline V gene sequence: CDR1 SGHNT, CDR2 YYREEE (reference sequence). V dropped 6 bases and J dropped 10 bases, with 23 bases sitting between them. The CDR3 consists of 16 residues. In DNA, the CDR3 is TGTGCCAGCACTCGTTTAGGAGCCCGGGAAAGATCACCCCTCCACTTT. Translated: CASTRLGARERSPLHF.

This chain joins TRBV5-6 and TRBJ2-6; D not certain. V dropped 7 bases and J dropped 5 bases, with 25 bases sitting between them. CDR3 length equals 18 residues. Germline loops: CDR1 SGHDT, CDR2 YYEEEE. For the CDR3, the DNA is TGTGCCAGCTGGAGTGCCAATAAGTCACCAAGTCGGGCCAACGTCCTGACTTTC. The encoded protein is CASWSANKSPSRANVLTF.

This clone was counted a few times. This same CDR3 is encoded by further DNA sequences in the sample. The gene calls are TRBV18 and TRBJ1-3, with D tentatively TRBD1 (5 bases). This CDR3 spans 16 amino acids. Germline V lookup: CDR1 KGHSH, CDR2 LQKENI. V lost 6 bases and J 0 bases, leaving 15 bases between the germline ends. CDR3 amino acids: CASSPRQLSSGNTIYF. DNA of the CDR3: TGTGCCAGCTCCCCTAGACAGCTTTCCTCTGGAAACACCATATATTTT.

The count of this clone is one. The J gene is TRBJ2-3, the V gene TRBV2, with unresolved D. The CDR3 loop spans 13 amino acids. Germline loops: CDR1 SNHLY, CDR2 FYNNEI. V lost 6 bases, J lost 2 bases, and 9 bases lay in between. CDR3: CASRARITDTQYF. DNA of the CDR3: TGTGCCAGCAGAGCTAGGATCACAGATACGCAGTATTTT.

This clone appeared once. The rearrangement joins TRBV6-1 to TRBJ1-2, with TRBD1 identical over 12 bases. The germline V gene has CDR1 MNHNS and CDR2 SASEGT. Germline trimming cut 3 bases from V and 4 bases from J; bases unmatched to any gene: 3. This CDR3 contains 15 residues. The CDR3 protein is CASSDGTGGGYGYTF. The CDR3 DNA sequence: TGTGCCAGCAGTGACGGGACAGGGGGCGGCTATGGCTACACCTTC.

The chain combines TRBV7-9 with TRBJ2-1; 8 bases match TRBD2. From germline, CDR1 is SEHNR and CDR2 FQNEAQ (reference sequence). CDR3 length: 15 amino acids. Trimming removed 5 bases from V and 6 bases from J; junction bases left unmatched: 9. In DNA form, the CDR3 reads TGTGCCAGCAGCCCTCGAGGGAGCGGGAGCAATGAGCAGTTCTTC. Encoded protein: CASSPRGSGSNEQFF.

This chain uses TRBV10-1 with TRBJ1-2; 7 positions match TRBD1. CDR1 WNHNN and CDR2 SYGVQD come from the germline V gene (reference sequence). CDR3 length equals 12 residues. After removal of 7 bases from V and 12 bases from J, the junction contained 11 bases not matched to a gene. CDR3 sequence: CASTLSLTGHTF. DNA of the CDR3: TGCGCCAGCACCCTTAGCCTGACAGGGCACACCTTC.

The chain combines TRBV28 with TRBJ2-5; 7 bases map to TRBD2. Germline-derived CDR1 and CDR2 are MDHEN and SYDVKM. After removal of 4 bases from V and 5 bases from J, the junction contained 7 bases not matched to a gene. The CDR3 is 14 amino acids. CDR3 residues: CASSSQLGGETQYF. The CDR3 nucleotides read TGTGCCAGCAGTTCCCAGTTGGGGGGGGAGACCCAGTACTTC.

The chain carries TRBV2 and TRBJ2-3; 9 nucleotides align to TRBD2. The CDR3 length is 14 residues. Germline V gene lookup returns CDR1 SNHLY and CDR2 FYNNEI. J was trimmed by 0 bases and V by 8 bases; bases with no gene match: 3. The chain's CDR3 is CASAAGGSTDTQYF. Here the CDR3 DNA reads TGTGCCAGCGCAGCGGGAGGTAGCACAGATACGCAGTATTTT.

This sequence joins TRBV6-2 or TRBV6-3 and TRBJ2-7; D is undetermined. The CDR3 extends over 14 amino acids. The germline CDR1 and CDR2 sequences are MNHEY and SVGEGT. With 2 bases removed from V and 2 bases from J, the gap between germline ends came to 10 bases. The CDR3, as DNA: TGTGCCAGCAGTTACGGAGTAGCCGCCTACGAGCAGTACTTC. Translated, it gives CASSYGVAAYEQYF.

The rearrangement links TRBV6-4 to TRBJ1-2, with D possibly being TRBD1 (5 bases). This CDR3 contains 16 residues. V was trimmed by 0 bases and J by 7 bases, leaving 18 bases between them. Germline lookup yields CDR1 MRHNA and CDR2 SNTAGT. The CDR3 bases are TGTGCCAGCAGTGACTCGGCAGGGATGCTTTCGGGTGGCTACACCTTC. Translation gives CASSDSAGMLSGGYTF.

CDR3 amino acids: CASSQDAAGYNSPLHF. DNA of the CDR3: TGTGCCAGCAGCCAAGATGCGGCAGGGTATAATTCACCCCTCCACTTT. The chain carries TRBV3-1 (or the pseudogene TRBV3-2) and TRBJ1-6; maybe TRBD1 (5 bases). This CDR3 has 16 residues. V was clipped by 0 bases and J by 4 bases, with 10 bases between them. The germline V gene has CDR1 LGHDT and CDR2 YNNKEL (reference sequence).

J is TRBJ1-3 and V is TRBV10-1; D might be TRBD1 (6 bases). The CDR3 totals 15 residues. V gave up 6 bases and J gave up 8 bases, with 20 bases separating them. Germline V gene data show CDR1 as WNHNN and CDR2 as SYGVQD (reference sequence). The CDR3 DNA reads as TGCGCCAGCAGCGCCCCGAGGGGGTTGGAAGACACCATATATTTT. The encoded protein is CASSAPRGLEDTIYF.

This clone has just one count. The chain joins TRBV5-4 to TRBJ2-1, with TRBD2 identical over 7 bases. The germline V gene encodes CDR1 SGHNT and CDR2 YYREEE (reference sequence). This CDR3 is built from 15 residues. J was trimmed by 2 bases and V by 3 bases; bases with no gene match: 5. The CDR3 protein is CASSSSGNTYNEQFF. The CDR3 nucleotides are TGTGCCAGCAGCTCAAGCGGGAACACCTACAATGAGCAGTTCTTC. The variable domain in full, with the rest retrieved from reference TRBV5-4 and TRBJ2-1, is ETGVTQSPTHLIKTRGQQVTLRCSSQSGHNTVSWYQQALGQGPQFIFQYYREEENGRGNFPPRFSGLQFPNYSSELNVNALELDDSALYLCASSSSGNTYNEQFFGPGTRLTVL.

This clone was counted a few times. The genes are TRBV10-3 and TRBJ2-7, with 8 nucleotides matching TRBD2. The V gene's germline CDR1 is ENHRY and CDR2 SYGVKD. The CDR3 runs 15 residues. V gave up 4 bases and J gave up 2 bases; unmatched junction bases: 7. For the CDR3, the DNA is TGTGCCATCAGTGGAGGCGGGAGGACAACCTACGAGCAGTACTTC. It translates to CAISGGGRTTYEQYF.

This clone was recorded once. The rearrangement links TRBV30 to TRBJ1-1; maybe TRBD1 (5 bases). The CDR3 is 15 amino acids. V lost 1 base to trimming and J lost 5 bases, with 17 bases between them. In germline, CDR1 is GTSNPN, CDR2 SVGIG (reference sequence). The CDR3 reads CAWSAINRRATEAFF. CDR3 nucleotides: TGTGCCTGGAGTGCCATAAACCGCAGGGCTACTGAAGCTTTCTTT.

The chain combines TRBV6-1 with TRBJ1-2; 7 positions agree with TRBD1. V lost 1 base and J lost 5; bases outside the gene matches: 10. In germline, CDR1 is MNHNS, CDR2 SASEGT. This CDR3 comprises 16 residues. Written as DNA, the CDR3 is TGTGCCAGCAGTGAAGAAATGACAGGGAAGGCTTATGGCTACACCTTC. Its translation is CASSEEMTGKAYGYTF.

The chain joins TRBV7-9 to TRBJ1-2; weak D call: TRBD1 (5 bases). CDR3 length: 13 amino acids. CDR1 is SEHNR and CDR2 is FQNEAQ in the germline V gene (reference sequence). V gave up 1 base and J gave up 4 bases, with 7 bases separating them. The CDR3 reads CASSLGQSYGYTF. For the CDR3, the DNA is TGTGCCAGCAGCTTAGGACAGAGCTATGGCTACACCTTC.

This clone came up a few times. The chain recombines TRBV11-2 with TRBJ1-2, with a possible D match to TRBD1 (5 bases). This CDR3 region has 17 residues. The germline V gene encodes CDR1 SGHAT and CDR2 FQNNGV. Trimming shortened V by 4 bases and J by 5 bases, and 23 bases separated the two germline ends. The CDR3 reads CASSSLDQAPAGYGYTF. CDR3 nucleotides: TGTGCCAGCAGCTCGCTCGACCAGGCACCCGCAGGGTATGGCTACACCTTC.

With regard to this clone: The junction shows a germline mismatch at one end, possibly a read error. The rearrangement links TRBV30 to TRBJ1-3, with D possibly matching TRBD1 (6 bases). CDR3 length: 14 residues. Looked up from germline, CDR1 is GTSNPN and CDR2 is SVGIG (reference sequence). The CDR3 spells CAVRQGMSGDTIYF. In nucleotides, the CDR3 is TGTGCCGTCCGGCAGGGGATGAGTGGAGACACCATATATTTT.